The entry that follows covers one T cell receptor (beta chain) sequence. This clone was detected only a few times. Which antigen it targets is not known. The sample holds no much larger clone one base away, and base qualities are not on file. The cohort comprised fewer than 750 healthy bone marrow donors. At the time of sampling, all cohort members were nominally healthy, though unrecorded immune exposures were likely present. The donor was CMV seronegative and was included in the group of a few hundred seronegative cohort members. A peripheral blood sample was collected from each donor, and TCR beta sequencing was performed on peripheral blood mononuclear cells. The Qiagen DNeasy Blood Extraction Kit was used to extract genomic DNA from the blood cell samples. V is cut by 3 bases and J by 5 bases, and the space between the germline ends is 17 bases. Based on the germline V gene (reference sequence), the CDR1 and CDR2 sequences are WNHNN and SYGVQD. There are 16 amino acids in the CDR3, from cysteine to phenylalanine inclusive. This entry keeps only the CDR3 DNA: 48 bases, framed from base 1.

The data were obtained in a study of cytomegalovirus exposure and HLA in healthy donors (dated by TCRdb to about 2017). As for the study more broadly: According to an earlier analysis of several hundred of the donors, 200 million or so T cells yielded roughly 110 million unique TCR beta sequences and less than 300 Gb of sequence data. About 300 gigabases of sequencing data and approximately 85 million unique TCR sequences were included in an early release covering over 600 HLA-typed donors. Of the roughly 430 genotyped donors, around 81% fell in the genetic ancestry cluster associated with self-reported Caucasian donors. The study aimed to test whether signatures of past pathogen exposure could be identified by cataloging public T cell receptors. The study profiled the T cell repertoires of more than 500 subjects by immunosequencing and related them to cytomegalovirus serostatus. A separate validation cohort of 100 to 150 different subjects was used in addition to the roughly 670-subject first cohort. To predict cytomegalovirus infection status, the study brought together high-throughput TCR immunosequencing, statistical association of individual TCRs with disease status, and machine learning. In a later analysis, previously published TCR beta repertoires from 550 to 700 donors were re-analyzed and high-resolution HLA genotyping was added so that TCR occurrence patterns could be studied. In the later analysis, no new phenotypic data were used to find candidate immune exposures; instead, reliance was placed on TCR beta sequences and their occurrence across donors. An earlier analysis of approximately 640 of the donors applied high-throughput TCR beta sequencing to assess whether each TCR beta V gene segment acted as functional or pseudogenic. Donor age, sex, ethnicity and CMV serostatus were collected together with the repertoire data. In a later genetic analysis, genome-wide SNP genotypes for about three fifths of the 666 donors were used, and that subset was treated as a discovery cohort. All discovery cohort repertoires had been generated using a single sequencing platform. Class I and class II HLA loci were covered by the typing at four-digit resolution. Typing coverage varied by locus: roughly 620-630 donors for A, B, C, DRB1 and DQB1; roughly 520 for DQA1; approximately 570 for DPA1; more than 450 for DPB1. Four to six DR-DQ haplotypes were handled as single units for association and clustering, since linkage in the cohort was strong. Among roughly 400 genotyped donors of the cohort, an average of about 220,000 unique TCR beta nucleotide sequences was sequenced per donor, of which approximately 19% were non-productive. General study outcomes and caveats: A further reported finding was that TCR beta sequences accurately predicted the HLA-A and HLA-B alleles for most subjects in the first cohort. In a later analysis, HLA-associated TCR beta chains were found to be more clonally expanded and to have lower generation probabilities than equally common non-associated chains. Roughly uniform sequencing depth across donors was assumed in presence/absence analyses, although this assumption may not hold. Only TCR beta chains were sequenced in this cohort, and the absence of alpha or paired-chain data limited detectable features. Linkage disequilibrium might explain the correlated functional status among segregating V segments, but an unknown experimental factor could not be excluded. A total of roughly 160 TCR beta chains were listed by the study as associated with cytomegalovirus. Broadly in line with IMGT annotations, most TCR beta V segments showed up in productive rearrangements about 87% or about 30% of the time in an earlier analysis of 450 to 600 of the donors. According to a later analysis, TCR association rates differed among HLA loci, with DRB1 alleles showing the most associated TCRs and HLA-C alleles showing the fewest. The earlier analysis of some 540 of the donors excluded roughly 17 rarely observed V segments, including chromosome 9 orphons, because counts were too low. Immune exposure information for the cohort was limited to CMV serostatus. Some IMGT-functional V segments, including TRBV6-2 and TRBV6-3, could not be told apart with the 87-base-pair reads, so those segments were excluded. V-gene and J-gene trimming of TCR beta chains was associated with a missense DCLRE1C variant in a later genetic analysis, and the association was replicated in an independent cohort. In a later analysis, several top co-occurrence clusters were reported to appear linked to parvovirus B19, influenza, CMV and Epstein-Barr virus. Specific HLA alleles were associated with some 15,000 TCR beta sequences at a false discovery rate of 0.05 in a later analysis. The classifier was reported to diagnose cytomegalovirus status with high specificity and sensitivity in both the original and validation cohorts. Most TCR sequences were observed very rarely across donors, whereas some public TCRs were present in many individuals. According to the authors, the approach could potentially be generalized to other disease states and immunological phenotypes. In vitro tests confirmed that a few of the cytomegalovirus-associated TCR beta chains recognize cytomegalovirus antigens. A group of highly shared sequence variants was considered likely to be a technical artifact of the sequencing pipeline. In a later genetic analysis, fewer N-insertions in productive TCRs were reported among donors in an Asian-associated ancestry cluster than the roughly 700-donor mean. When HLA alleles, especially DR and DQ, strongly co-occurred, TCR associations were difficult to assign to individual alleles. Most CMV-associated TCR beta chains appeared to be HLA-restricted in a later analysis, and the HLA associations seemed to be driven largely by CMV exposure. HLA typing was unavailable for some donors at each locus, so association tests used only the typed subset.

Library creation used the immunoSEQ multiplex PCR assay. For the multiplex PCR, a mixture combining 60 forward primers for TCR Vbeta segments and 13 reverse primers for TCR Jbeta segments was used. A multiplex PCR assay on genomic DNA amplified the CDR3 region of rearranged TCR beta genes. The amplified TCR beta libraries were sequenced on the Illumina HiSeq System as 87-base-pair reads. As for how the authors treated the data: A later analysis counted about 82 million unique TCR beta chains across the 666 repertoires, and some 12 million of these chains were shared by at least two donors. To remove PCR and sequencing errors, raw reads were error-corrected and collapsed into unique sequences using a nearest-neighbor algorithm that merged closely related sequences. V, D and J gene segments were assigned by aligning CDR3 sequences to IMGT reference sequences. For a sequence to be retained, a match of at least six nucleotides was required to both a V gene segment and a J gene segment. Rearrangements were classified as productive when the CDR3 lacked stop codons and remained in frame with V and J, and all other rearrangements were classified as non-productive. Following IMGT convention, CDR3 was defined as the stretch from the second conserved V-encoded cysteine to the conserved J-encoded phenylalanine. Sequences without an unambiguous match to a single V gene segment were excluded from the earlier analysis of 450 to 650 of the donors. An earlier analysis of about 590 of the donors classified V segments as functional when productive rearrangements were above 56.7% and as segregating when the standard deviation between donors was above 5%. A statistical classification framework was developed to diagnose cytomegalovirus status using the catalog of TCR beta chain sequences. In a later analysis, TCR nucleotide sequences were compared against IMGT/GENE-DB human TR gene sequences so that V and J genes could be assigned. In a later analysis, CDR3 sequences and most-parsimonious VDJ recombination scenarios were assigned using the TCRdist pipeline. A later analysis defined each TCR beta chain by its CDR3 amino acid sequence plus V-gene family, and excluded reads lacking a unique V-gene family. As a way to deal with suspected cross-contamination and a sequencing artifact, a later analysis dropped hundreds of nucleotide sequences that were highly shared and had low generation probability. For each public chain, a later analysis derived a clonal expansion index from normalized ranks of inferred template counts within each repertoire. A later analysis computed generation probabilities with a VDJ recombination model fitted to out-of-frame rearrangements, and checked the results against IGoR. Hypergeometric tests were used in a later analysis to score TCR-TCR, TCR-HLA and TCR-CMV co-occurrence, with a repertoire-size bias correction applied to the TCR pairs. A later analysis estimated false discovery rates by permuting HLA or CMV assignments 20 times. A later analysis grouped co-occurring TCRs with DBSCAN, adding TCRdist sequence similarity when clustering within HLA-allele-positive subsets. Repertoires with fewer than 30,000 or more than 120,000 public chains were left out of co-occurrence clustering, as were five repertoires with anomalous nucleotide sharing. This immuneACCESS table, as held by TCRdb, lists in-frame sequences with V and J called but not all clones. Of the missing ones, under half trace to an unresolved V gene in checked studies; the others have no known cause. The D gene and trimming were derived from the DNA, and the V and J assignments and clone size from that table. This sample has around 100,000 clones in its table, and around 80% of those were observed once. The ten biggest clones cover about 3.4% of the sample.

Sequencing was carried out using PBMCs. This TCR was sampled from a woman aged 40 to 50 in good health and CMV-seronegative. The chain was built from TRBV10-1 and TRBJ2-1; a weak D assignment points to TRBD1 (6 bases agree). The CDR3 here reads CASSDTGQGTHNEQFF. The DNA sequence is TGCGCCAGCAGTGACACTGGTCAGGGGACCCACAATGAGCAGTTCTTC.